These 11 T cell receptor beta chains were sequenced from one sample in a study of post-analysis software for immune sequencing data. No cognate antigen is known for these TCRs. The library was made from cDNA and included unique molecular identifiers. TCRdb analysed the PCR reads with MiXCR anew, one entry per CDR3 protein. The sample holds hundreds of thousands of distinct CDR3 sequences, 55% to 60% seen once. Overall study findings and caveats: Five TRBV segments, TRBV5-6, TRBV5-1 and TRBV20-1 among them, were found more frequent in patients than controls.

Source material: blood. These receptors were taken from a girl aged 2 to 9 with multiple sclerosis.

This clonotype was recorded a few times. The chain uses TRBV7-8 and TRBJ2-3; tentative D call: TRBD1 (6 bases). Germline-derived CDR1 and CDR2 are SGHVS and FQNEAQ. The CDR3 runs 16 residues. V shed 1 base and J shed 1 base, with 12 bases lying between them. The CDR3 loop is CASSLVRDTRTDTQYF. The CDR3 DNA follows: TGTGCCAGCAGCTTAGTGAGGGACACACGCACAGATACGCAGTATTTT.

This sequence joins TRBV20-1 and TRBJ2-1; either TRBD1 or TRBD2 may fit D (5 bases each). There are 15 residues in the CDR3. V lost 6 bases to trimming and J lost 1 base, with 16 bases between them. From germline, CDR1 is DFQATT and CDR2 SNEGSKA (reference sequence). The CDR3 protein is CSAAHSGASYNEQFF. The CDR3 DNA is TGCAGTGCAGCCCACTCCGGGGCTTCCTACAATGAGCAGTTCTTC.

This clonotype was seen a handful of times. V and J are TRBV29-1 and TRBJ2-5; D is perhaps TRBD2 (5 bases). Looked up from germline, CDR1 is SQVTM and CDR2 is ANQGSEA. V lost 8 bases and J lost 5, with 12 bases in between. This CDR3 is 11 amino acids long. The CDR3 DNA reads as TGCAGCCCGAGGGTTGGGGAGACCCAGTACTTC. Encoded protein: CSPRVGETQYF.

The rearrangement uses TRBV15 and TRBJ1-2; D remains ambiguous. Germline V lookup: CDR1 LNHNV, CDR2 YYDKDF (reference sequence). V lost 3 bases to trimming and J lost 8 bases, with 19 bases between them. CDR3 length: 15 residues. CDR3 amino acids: CATSRPQQAGGGYTF. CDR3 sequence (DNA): TGTGCCACCAGCAGGCCCCAGCAGGCAGGCGGGGGCTACACCTTC. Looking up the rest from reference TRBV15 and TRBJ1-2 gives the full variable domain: DAMVIQNPRYQVTQFGKPVTLSCSQTLNHNVMYWYQQKSSQAPKLLFHYYDKDFNNEADTPDNFQSRRPNTSFCFLDIRSPGLGDTAMYLCATSRPQQAGGGYTFGSGTRLTVV.

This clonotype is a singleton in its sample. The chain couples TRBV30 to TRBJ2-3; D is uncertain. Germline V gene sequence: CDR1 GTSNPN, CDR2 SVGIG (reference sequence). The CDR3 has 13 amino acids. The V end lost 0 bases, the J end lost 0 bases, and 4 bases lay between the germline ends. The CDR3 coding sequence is TGTGCCTGGAGTGTAGAGAGCACAGATACGCAGTATTTT. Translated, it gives CAWSVESTDTQYF.

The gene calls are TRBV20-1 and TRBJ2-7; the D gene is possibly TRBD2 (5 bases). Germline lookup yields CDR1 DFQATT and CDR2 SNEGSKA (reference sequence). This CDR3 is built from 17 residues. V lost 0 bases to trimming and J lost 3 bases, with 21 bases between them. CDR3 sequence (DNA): TGCAGTGCTAGAGATCGGCCAGCGGAGCCCCGCTTCTACGAGCAGTACTTC. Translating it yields CSARDRPAEPRFYEQYF.

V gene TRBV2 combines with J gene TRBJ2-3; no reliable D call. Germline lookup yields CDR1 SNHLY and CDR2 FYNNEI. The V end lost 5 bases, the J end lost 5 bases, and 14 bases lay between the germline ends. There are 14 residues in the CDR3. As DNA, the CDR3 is TGTGCCAGCAGTCGTTCCCCCCCGGGAGATACGCAGTATTTT. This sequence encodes CASSRSPPGDTQYF.

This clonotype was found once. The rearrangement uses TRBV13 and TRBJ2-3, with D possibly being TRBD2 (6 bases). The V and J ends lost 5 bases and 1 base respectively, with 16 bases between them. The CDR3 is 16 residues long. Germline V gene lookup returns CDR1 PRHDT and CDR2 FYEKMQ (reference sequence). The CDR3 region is CASSPKGLPRTDTQYF. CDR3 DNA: TGTGCCAGCAGCCCTAAAGGACTACCCCGCACAGATACGCAGTATTTT.

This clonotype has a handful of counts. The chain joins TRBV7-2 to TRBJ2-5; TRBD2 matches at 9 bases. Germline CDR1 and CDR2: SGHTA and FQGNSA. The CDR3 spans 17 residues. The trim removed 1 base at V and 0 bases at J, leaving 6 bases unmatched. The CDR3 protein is CASSLVGLAGNQETQYF. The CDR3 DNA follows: TGTGCCAGCAGCTTAGTGGGTCTAGCGGGGAACCAAGAGACCCAGTACTTC.

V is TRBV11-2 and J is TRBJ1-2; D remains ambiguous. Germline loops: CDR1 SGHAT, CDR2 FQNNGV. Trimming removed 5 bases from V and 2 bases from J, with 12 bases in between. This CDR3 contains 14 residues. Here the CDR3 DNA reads TGTGCCAGCAGCCCGAAAGGGCCGAACTATGGCTACACCTTC. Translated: CASSPKGPNYGYTF.

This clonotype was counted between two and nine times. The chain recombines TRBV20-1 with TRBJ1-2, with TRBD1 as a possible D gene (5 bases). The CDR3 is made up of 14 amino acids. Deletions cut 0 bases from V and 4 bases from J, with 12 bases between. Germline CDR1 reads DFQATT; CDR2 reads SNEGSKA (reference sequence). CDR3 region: CSARDNGQGYGYTF. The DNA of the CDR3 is TGCAGTGCTAGAGATAATGGGCAGGGCTATGGCTACACCTTC.